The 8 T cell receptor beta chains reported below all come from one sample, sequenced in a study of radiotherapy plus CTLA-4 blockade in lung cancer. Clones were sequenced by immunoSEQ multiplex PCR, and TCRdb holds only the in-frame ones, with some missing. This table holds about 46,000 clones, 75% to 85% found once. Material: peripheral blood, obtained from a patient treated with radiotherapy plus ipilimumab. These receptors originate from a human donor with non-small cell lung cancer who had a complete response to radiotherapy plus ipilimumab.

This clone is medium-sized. This chain's CDR3 is CASSLPQGNYNEQFF. The CDR3 bases are TGTGCCAGCAGCTTGCCACAGGGTAATTACAATGAGCAGTTCTTC. The rearrangement links TRBV5-6 to TRBJ2-1; tentative D call: TRBD1 (6 bases). From germline, CDR1 is SGHDT and CDR2 YYEEEE. The CDR3 length is 15 residues. V lost 1 base and J lost 4, with 12 bases in between.

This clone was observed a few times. This CDR3 reads CASSQQGKLGPEQYF. DNA of the CDR3: TGCGCCAGCAGCCAACAAGGGAAATTGGGGCCCGAGCAGTACTTC. The chain recombines TRBV5-1 with TRBJ2-7; D perhaps matches TRBD1 (5 bases). V lost 4 bases, J lost 6 bases, and 20 bases lay in between. Germline V CDR1 and CDR2: SGHRS, YFSETQ. The CDR3 consists of 15 residues. Looking up the rest from reference TRBV5-1 and TRBJ2-7 gives the full variable domain: KAGVTQTPRYLIKTRGQQVTLSCSPISGHRSVSWYQQTPGQGLQFLFEYFSETQRNKGNFPGRFSGRQFSNSRSEMNVSTLELGDSALYLCASSQQGKLGPEQYFGPGTRLTVT.

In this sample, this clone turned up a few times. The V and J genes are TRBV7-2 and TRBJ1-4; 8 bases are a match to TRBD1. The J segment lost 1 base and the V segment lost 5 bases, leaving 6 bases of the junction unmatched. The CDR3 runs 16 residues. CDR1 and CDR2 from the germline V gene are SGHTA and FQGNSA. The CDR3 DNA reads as TGTGCCAGCAGCCAGGGGGCAGCCCAAACTAATGAAAAACTGTTTTTT. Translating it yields CASSQGAAQTNEKLFF.

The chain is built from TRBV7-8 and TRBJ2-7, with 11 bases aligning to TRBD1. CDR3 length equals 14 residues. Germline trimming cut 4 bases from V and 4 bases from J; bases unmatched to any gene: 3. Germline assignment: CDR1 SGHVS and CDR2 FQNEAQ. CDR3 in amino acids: CASSSGTGGYEQYF. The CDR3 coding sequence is TGTGCCAGCAGCTCAGGGACAGGGGGTTACGAGCAGTACTTC.

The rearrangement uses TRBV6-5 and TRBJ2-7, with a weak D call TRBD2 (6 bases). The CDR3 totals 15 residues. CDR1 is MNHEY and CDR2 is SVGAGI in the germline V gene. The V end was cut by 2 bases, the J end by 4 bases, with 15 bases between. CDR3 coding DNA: TGTGCCAGCAGTTACCAGCGACTAGGGGCTTACGAGCAGTACTTC. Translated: CASSYQRLGAYEQYF.

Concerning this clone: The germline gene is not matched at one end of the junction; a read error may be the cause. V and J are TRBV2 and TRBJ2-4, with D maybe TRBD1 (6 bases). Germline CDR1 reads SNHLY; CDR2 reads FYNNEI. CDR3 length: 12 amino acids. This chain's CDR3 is CASRAGTTNPHF. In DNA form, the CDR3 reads TGTGCCAGCAGGGCCGGGACAACGAACCCCCACTTC.

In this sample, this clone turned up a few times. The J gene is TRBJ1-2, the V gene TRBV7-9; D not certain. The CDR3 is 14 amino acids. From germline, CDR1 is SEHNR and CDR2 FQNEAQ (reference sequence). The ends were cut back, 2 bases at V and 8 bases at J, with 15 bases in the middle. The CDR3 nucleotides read TGTGCCAGCAGCTTATCGACTGGAGTTCAGGGCTACACCTTC. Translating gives CASSLSTGVQGYTF.

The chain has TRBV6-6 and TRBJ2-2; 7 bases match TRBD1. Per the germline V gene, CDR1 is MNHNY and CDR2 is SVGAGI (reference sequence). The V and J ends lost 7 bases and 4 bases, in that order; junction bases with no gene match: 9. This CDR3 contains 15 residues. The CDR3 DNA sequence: TGTGCCAGCATGAGAACAGGGGCGGGCACCGGGGAGCTGTTTTTT. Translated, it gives CASMRTGAGTGELFF.